The 27 T cell receptor beta chains listed next were all sequenced from one sample in a study of radiation and T cells in renal cell carcinoma (dated by TCRdb to 2018 to 2021). What the time point label conveys for this sample: tumor resected at nephrectomy. Read against the paper, the sample's treatment or condition label means: treatment-naive control, cytoreductive nephrectomy. The receptor library was made with the immunoSEQ multiplex PCR assay. Not all clones reach the TCRdb copy of this immuneACCESS table, which keeps in-frame sequences only. Checked studies attribute under half of the gap to unresolved V genes and leave the rest unexplained. The sample includes fewer than 15,000 clones, with roughly 60% observed a single time. The top ten constitute around 17% of the sample. This material consisted of tumor tissue, taken from a patient whose treatment was nephrectomy without radiotherapy. These TCRs come from a man aged 55 to 70 with renal cell carcinoma.

V is TRBV2 and J is TRBJ2-3, with no clear D. This CDR3 has 15 amino acids. Germline CDR1 is SNHLY and CDR2 is FYNNEI. V was clipped by 7 bases and J by 2 bases, with 16 bases between them. The CDR3 nucleotides read TGTGCCAGCATGGGGAACCCCCCCCTCACAGATACGCAGTATTTT. This sequence encodes CASMGNPPLTDTQYF.

In its sample, this clone was seen once. The chain joins TRBV30 to TRBJ2-7; 13 positions match TRBD2. J gave up 6 bases and V 3 bases, and 8 bases lay outside the gene matches. CDR3 length equals 15 residues. Per the germline V gene, CDR1 is GTSNPN and CDR2 is SVGIG (reference sequence). CDR3 nucleotide sequence: TGTGCCTGGAGCCCACCGGGACTAGCGGGAAGCGAGCAGTACTTC. This translates into CAWSPPGLAGSEQYF.

The chain employs TRBV10-3 and TRBJ1-2, with a tentative D call TRBD1 (6 bases). Between the trimmed V and J ends, which lost 7 bases and 2 bases, there was a span of 11 bases. Germline assignment: CDR1 ENHRY and CDR2 SYGVKD. The CDR3 has 13 amino acids. The CDR3 sequence: CAITPGANYGYTF. The CDR3 DNA reads TGTGCCATCACCCCAGGGGCGAACTATGGCTACACCTTC.

A few counts support this clone. The V call is TRBV6-6, the J call TRBJ2-7; D gene uncertain. Trimming cost V 0 bases and J 6 bases, with 6 bases left between them. The CDR3 consists of 12 residues. Germline CDR1 MNHNY, CDR2 SVGAGI (reference sequence). Here the CDR3 reads CASSYSSGEQYF. CDR3 nucleotides: TGTGCCAGCAGTTACTCCTCCGGCGAGCAGTACTTC.

The rearrangement joins TRBV28 to TRBJ2-2; D ambiguous. The CDR3 covers 15 residues. Germline lookup yields CDR1 MDHEN and CDR2 SYDVKM. V lost 5 bases to trimming and J lost 5 bases, with 15 bases between them. CDR3 DNA sequence: TGTGCCAGCAGTCGACTGTCAGAAATTACCGGGGAGCTGTTTTTT. It is translated as CASSRLSEITGELFF.

The CDR3 loop is CASSFLPGGHNEQFF. The CDR3 DNA reads as TGTGCCAGCAGCTTCCTTCCTGGGGGCCACAATGAGCAGTTCTTC. This chain joins TRBV7-9 and TRBJ2-1, with a possible D match to TRBD1 (6 bases). CDR3 length: 15 residues. V lost 3 bases to trimming and J lost 5 bases, with 14 bases between them. Germline V gene lookup returns CDR1 SEHNR and CDR2 FQNEAQ (reference sequence).

In this sample, this clone turned up once. The J gene is TRBJ2-2, the V gene TRBV5-5; D perhaps matches TRBD2 (5 bases). The length of the CDR3 is 13 residues. With 4 bases removed from V and 5 bases from J, the gap between germline ends came to 9 bases. From germline, CDR1 is SGHKS and CDR2 YYEKEE (reference sequence). CDR3 in amino acids: CASSAGMTGELFF. The CDR3 DNA reads as TGTGCCAGCAGCGCCGGGATGACCGGGGAGCTGTTTTTT. The whole variable domain, remainder taken from reference TRBV5-5 and TRBJ2-2, is DAGVTQSPTHLIKTRGQQVTLRCSPISGHKSVSWYQQVLGQGPQFIFQYYEKEERGRGNFPDRFSARQFPNYSSELNVNALLLGDSALYLCASSAGMTGELFFGEGSRLTVL.

V is TRBV23-1 and J is TRBJ1-4, with a tentative D call TRBD1 (6 bases). TRBV23-1 is classed as an ORF, of uncertain function. The CDR3 is 15 residues long. The germline V and J ends were trimmed by 7 bases and 8 bases, with 20 bases remaining between them. The CDR3: CASTYHRARGEKLFF. The DNA of the CDR3 is TGCGCCAGCACATACCACAGGGCTCGCGGGGAAAAACTGTTTTTT.

This chain links TRBV6-5 with TRBJ2-5; 13 bases map to TRBD2. This CDR3 has 16 amino acids. The ends lost 4 bases at V and 5 bases at J; junction bases unmatched: 7. The germline CDR1 and CDR2 sequences are MNHEY and SVGAGI. CDR3 in amino acids: CASSSLTSGGVETQYF. In DNA, the CDR3 is TGTGCCAGCAGTTCCCTCACTAGCGGGGGGGTTGAGACCCAGTACTTC.

The gene calls are TRBV19 and TRBJ1-5; D may be TRBD1 (5 bases). This CDR3 is built from 15 residues. Germline CDR1 LNHDA, CDR2 SQIVND (reference sequence). V gave up 2 bases and J gave up 1 base, with 9 bases separating them. CDR3 protein: CASSIRGSSNQPQHF. The CDR3 DNA reads as TGTGCCAGTAGTATAAGGGGCAGCAGCAATCAGCCCCAGCATTTT.

The V gene is TRBV4-3, the J gene TRBJ1-3; 7 positions match TRBD1. Germline values: CDR1 LGHNA, CDR2 YSLEER. After removal of 0 bases from V and 2 bases from J, the junction contained 4 bases not matched to a gene. The CDR3 spans 16 residues. CDR3 amino acids: CASSQDRGQAGNTIYF. The CDR3, as DNA: TGCGCCAGCAGCCAAGATAGGGGGCAGGCTGGAAACACCATATATTTT.

Only a few counts were recorded for this clone. The genes are TRBV27 and TRBJ1-2; D is unresolved. CDR1 is MNHEY, CDR2 SMNVEV, per germline (reference sequence). CDR3 size: 15 residues. The ends were cut back, 5 bases at V and 8 bases at J, with 21 bases in the middle. In nucleotides, the CDR3 is TGTGCCAGCAGTCCAGACAATAGCGGACTGTTCGGCTACACCTTC. As protein: CASSPDNSGLFGYTF.

This clone has only a few counts. This chain joins TRBV6-6 and TRBJ1-5; 9 bases match TRBD1. V dropped 11 bases and J dropped 3; count of bases not matched to a gene: 8. The CDR3 contains 14 residues. Germline loops: CDR1 MNHNY, CDR2 SVGAGI (reference sequence). CDR3 protein: CASAWDRANQPQHF. The DNA of the CDR3 is TGTGCCTCAGCCTGGGACAGGGCCAATCAGCCCCAGCATTTT.

The chain employs TRBV5-1 and TRBJ2-7; D gene ambiguous. There are 14 residues in the CDR3. Trimming took off 4 bases at V and 0 bases at J, with 11 bases between the two ends. CDR1 is SGHRS, CDR2 YFSETQ, per germline. DNA for the CDR3: TGCGCCAGCAGCCGAATCTCGAGCTCCTACGAGCAGTACTTC. Protein product: CASSRISSSYEQYF. Drawing the rest from reference TRBV5-1 and TRBJ2-7, the complete variable domain is KAGVTQTPRYLIKTRGQQVTLSCSPISGHRSVSWYQQTPGQGLQFLFEYFSETQRNKGNFPGRFSGRQFSNSRSEMNVSTLELGDSALYLCASSRISSSYEQYFGPGTRLTVT.

For the CDR3, the DNA is TGTGCCACCAGCTCCGGGACAGGGGGGTTAGAACGCGAGCAGTACTTC. Translation gives CATSSGTGGLEREQYF. V and J are TRBV15 and TRBJ2-7, with 11 bases matching TRBD1. V lost 5 bases to trimming and J lost 6 bases; unmatched junction nucleotides: 12. From germline, CDR1 is LNHNV and CDR2 YYDKDF (reference sequence). The CDR3 sequence is 16 residues long.

V and J are TRBV10-3 and TRBJ2-1; maybe TRBD1 (6 bases). The germline gives CDR1 ENHRY, CDR2 SYGVKD. Trimming shortened V by 4 bases and J by 2 bases, and 6 bases separated the two germline ends. There are 13 residues in the CDR3. This chain's CDR3 is CAISGDTYNEQFF. The DNA of the CDR3 is TGTGCCATCAGTGGGGACACCTACAATGAGCAGTTCTTC.

The chain couples TRBV7-3 to TRBJ2-2; tentatively, D is TRBD1 (6 bases). The CDR3 totals 16 residues. Per the germline V gene, CDR1 is SGHTA and CDR2 is FQGTGA. The ends were cut back, 6 bases at V and 0 bases at J, with 14 bases in the middle. Written as DNA, the CDR3 is TGTGCCAGCAGTACAGCCGGGACAACGAACACCGGGGAGCTGTTTTTT. This sequence encodes CASSTAGTTNTGELFF.

The chain recombines TRBV18 with TRBJ2-1; D is unclear. Germline-derived CDR1 and CDR2 are KGHSH and LQKENI. The CDR3 length is 12 residues. V was shortened by 4 bases and J by 8 bases, with 9 bases between the two germline ends. The CDR3 nucleotides read TGTGCCAGCTCACGGAATCACGATGAGCAGTTCTTC. It codes for CASSRNHDEQFF.

The V gene is TRBV25-1, the J gene TRBJ2-7; D tentatively fits TRBD1 or TRBD2 (6 bases each). This CDR3 spans 14 amino acids. The V and J ends lost 7 bases and 0 bases respectively, with 13 bases between them. The germline V gene encodes CDR1 MGHDK and CDR2 SYGVNS. CDR3 in amino acids: CASNLGGSSYEQYF. The CDR3 DNA reads as TGTGCCAGCAATCTAGGGGGGAGCTCCTACGAGCAGTACTTC.

The table lists this clone with a few counts. V gene TRBV14 combines with J gene TRBJ2-7, with D uncertain. Germline V lookup: CDR1 SGHDN, CDR2 FVKESK. The V end was cut by 1 base, the J end by 8 bases, with 6 bases between. The CDR3 sequence is 11 residues long. The CDR3 coding sequence is TGTGCCAGCAGCCAAGGGTCGAAGCAGTACTTC. Translation: CASSQGSKQYF.

The chain combines TRBV2 with TRBJ2-5; unclear D gene. V was pared by 0 bases and J by 1 base, with 0 bases between. There are 12 residues in the CDR3. Germline assignment: CDR1 SNHLY and CDR2 FYNNEI. CDR3 region: CASSEAQETQYF. The CDR3, as DNA: TGTGCCAGCAGTGAAGCCCAAGAGACCCAGTACTTC.

The genes are TRBV7-2 and TRBJ2-1, with TRBD1 matching over 7 bases. Germline-derived CDR1 and CDR2 are SGHTA and FQGNSA. The CDR3 covers 15 residues. V shed 2 bases, J shed 7 bases, and the junction held 8 bases outside the gene matches. The CDR3 loop reads CASSLRRQGVNEQFF. In DNA form, the CDR3 reads TGTGCCAGCAGCTTAAGACGACAGGGTGTAAATGAGCAGTTCTTC.

This clone was seen a few times. The chain employs TRBV6-5 and TRBJ2-1; 11 positions agree with TRBD2. The germline gives CDR1 MNHEY, CDR2 SVGAGI. V dropped 0 bases and J dropped 6; count of bases not matched to a gene: 4. The CDR3 length is 16 residues. The CDR3 protein is CASSYSGSGGANEQFF. The CDR3 bases are TGTGCCAGCAGTTACTCAGGTAGCGGGGGGGCCAATGAGCAGTTCTTC.

The chain recombines TRBV11-3 with TRBJ1-1, with D uncertain. Deletions cut 3 bases from V and 0 bases from J, with 5 bases between. This CDR3 is 13 amino acids long. CDR1 and CDR2 from the germline V gene are SGHNT and YENEEA. CDR3 residues: CASSFSVNTEAFF. CDR3 nucleotides: TGTGCCAGCAGCTTCTCGGTGAACACTGAAGCTTTCTTT.

This chain links TRBV6-4 with TRBJ2-3, with 12 nucleotides matching TRBD2. V was pared by 7 bases and J by 4 bases, with 6 bases of the junction left unmatched. This CDR3 contains 15 residues. Germline V lookup: CDR1 MRHNA, CDR2 SNTAGT. The CDR3 loop is CASTMTSGGSDTQYF. The CDR3, as DNA: TGTGCCAGCACCATGACTAGCGGGGGATCAGATACGCAGTATTTT.

The chain couples TRBV19 to TRBJ1-1, with D possibly being TRBD1 (6 bases). Trimming left V 1 base short and J 6 bases short, with 12 bases between. This CDR3 has 14 amino acids. Germline V CDR1 and CDR2: LNHDA, SQIVND (reference sequence). The CDR3 reads CASSIGGGGAEAFF. CDR3 bases: TGTGCCAGTAGTATAGGAGGTGGGGGCGCTGAAGCTTTCTTT.

The chain combines TRBV6-6 with TRBJ2-3; 9 bases are a match to TRBD2. Germline CDR1 reads MNHNY; CDR2 reads SVGAGI (reference sequence). The J segment lost 4 bases and the V segment lost 2 bases, leaving 4 bases of the junction unmatched. The CDR3 totals 15 residues. The CDR3 DNA follows: TGTGCCAGCAGTTACCCTAGCGGGGCCCCAGATACGCAGTATTTT. Residues: CASSYPSGAPDTQYF.